This T cell receptor beta chain originates from a study of blood T cell repertoires in COVID-19 (dated by TCRdb to 2020 to 2022). Describing the broader study: The collaborator samples originated in the United States, Italy and Spain and spanned the acute and convalescent phases of COVID-19. The prospective study material was composed of cDNA or gDNA derived from T cells, B-cell-depleted T cells, or PBMCs. Subjects who had been exposed to COVID-19, were actively infected with it, or had recovered from it provided the deeply sampled blood TCRbeta repertoires that made up the dataset. The repertoires were made available in a free public database intended to serve as a resource for research on the immune response to SARS-CoV-2. Samples were obtained from the ongoing ImmuneRACE study (first 160 participants) and from 1,200 or so subjects provided by 6 global collaborators. Nearly every sample came with metadata listing a de-identified subject ID, COVID-19 status, age in years and sex. Where HLA class I and class II types were available, the types were taken from metadata supplied by the sample provider, not from assay-based typing. Findings and caveats that apply to the study as a whole: Clinical and demographic metadata were provided uncurated, with the amount varying by source and participant.

Collaborating institutions collected whole blood in K2EDTA tubes following their own protocols. For TCRbeta analysis, collaborators shipped samples as frozen whole blood, isolated PBMCs, or DNA extracted from either of those sample types. As to this clone: Its antigen target is currently unknown. Per-base quality was not reported, and no clone a single base away is much larger than it.

TCRbeta CDR3 regions were amplified from genomic DNA using the immunoSEQ Assay, a bias-controlled multiplex PCR. In the paper's pipeline: The number of nucleated cells in each sample was estimated from the amplification of reference gene primers within the assay. To quantify the absolute abundance of each unique TCRbeta CDR3 rearrangement, sequence reads were collapsed and filtered. Productive Simpson clonality was computed per sample as the square root of Simpson's diversity index over productive rearrangements. TCRdb took this table from immuneACCESS and kept in-frame rearrangements with V and J called. Such tables lack part of the clones; where checked against another copy, unresolved V genes explain under half of the gap, and the rest is unexplained. That table supplies the V and J calls and clone size; D and trimming were determined from the DNA. Here the sample has about 120,000 clones; about 85% occur a single time. The ten biggest clones cover roughly 6.7% of the sample.

V trim: 4 bases; J trim: 9 bases; unmatched bases: 3. In the germline V gene (reference sequence), CDR1 corresponds to LNHDA and CDR2 to SQIVND. CDR3 length: 14 amino acids, cysteine to phenylalanine. Only the CDR3 portion is preserved as DNA: 42 bases, with reading frame beginning at the first base. The sample comprised peripheral blood. This receptor was taken from an elderly man with active or convalescent COVID-19. The chain employs TRBV19 and TRBJ2-1; TRBD2 matches 13 bases in the middle. Here is the DNA: TGTGCCAGTAGTAGGGGACTAGCGGGGACTGAGCAGTTCTTC. This is translated as CASSRGLAGTEQFF.